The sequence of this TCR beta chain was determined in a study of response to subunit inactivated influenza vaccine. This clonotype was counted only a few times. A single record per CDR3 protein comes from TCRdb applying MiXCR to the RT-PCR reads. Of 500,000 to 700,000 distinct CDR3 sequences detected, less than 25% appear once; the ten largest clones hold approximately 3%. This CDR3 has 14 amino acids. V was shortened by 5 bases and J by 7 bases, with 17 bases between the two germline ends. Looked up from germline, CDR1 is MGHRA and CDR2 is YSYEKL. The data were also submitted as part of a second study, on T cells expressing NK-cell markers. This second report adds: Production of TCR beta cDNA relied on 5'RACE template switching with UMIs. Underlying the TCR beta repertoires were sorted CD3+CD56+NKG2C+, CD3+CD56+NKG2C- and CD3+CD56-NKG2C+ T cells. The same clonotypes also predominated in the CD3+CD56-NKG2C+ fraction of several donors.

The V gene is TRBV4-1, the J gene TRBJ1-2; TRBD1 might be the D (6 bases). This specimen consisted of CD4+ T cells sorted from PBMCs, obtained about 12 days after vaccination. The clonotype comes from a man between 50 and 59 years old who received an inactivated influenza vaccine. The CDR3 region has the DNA TGCGCCAGCAGCGTAGGGACAACCGCTAGTGGCTACACCTTC. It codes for CASSVGTTASGYTF.